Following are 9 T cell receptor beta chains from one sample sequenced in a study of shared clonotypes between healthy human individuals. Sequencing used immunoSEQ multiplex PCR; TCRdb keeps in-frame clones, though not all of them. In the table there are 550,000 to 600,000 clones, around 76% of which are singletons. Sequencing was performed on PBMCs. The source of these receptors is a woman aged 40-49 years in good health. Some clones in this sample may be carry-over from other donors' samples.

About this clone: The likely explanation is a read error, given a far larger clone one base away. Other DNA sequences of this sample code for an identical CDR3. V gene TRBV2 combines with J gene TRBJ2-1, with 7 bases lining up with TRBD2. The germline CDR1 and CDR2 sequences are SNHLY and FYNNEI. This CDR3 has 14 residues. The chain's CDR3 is CASRAGASHNEQFF. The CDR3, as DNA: TGTGCCAGCCGGGCGGGAGCCAGCCACAATGAGCAATTCTTC. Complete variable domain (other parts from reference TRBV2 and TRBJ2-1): EPEVTQTPSHQVTQMGQEVILRCVPISNHLYFYWYRQILGQKVEFLVSFYNNEISEKSEIFDDQFSVERPDGSNFTLKIRSTKLEDSAMYFCASRAGASHNEQFFGPGTRLTVL.

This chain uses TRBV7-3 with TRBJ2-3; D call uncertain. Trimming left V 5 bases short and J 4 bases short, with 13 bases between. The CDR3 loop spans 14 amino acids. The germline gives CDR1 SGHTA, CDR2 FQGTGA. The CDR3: CASSPGGVPDTQYF. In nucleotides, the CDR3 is TGTGCCAGCAGCCCCGGTGGGGTCCCAGATACGCAGTATTTT. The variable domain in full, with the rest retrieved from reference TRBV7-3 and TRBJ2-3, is GAGVSQTPSNKVTEKGKYVELRCDPISGHTALYWYRQSLGQGPEFLIYFQGTGAADDSGLPNDRFFAVRPEGSVSTLKIQRTERGDSAVYLCASSPGGVPDTQYFGPGTRLTVL.

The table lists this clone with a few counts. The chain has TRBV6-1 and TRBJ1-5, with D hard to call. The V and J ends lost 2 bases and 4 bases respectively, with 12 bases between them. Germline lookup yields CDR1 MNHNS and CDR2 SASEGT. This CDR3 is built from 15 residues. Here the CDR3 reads CASSEQEGFNQPQHF. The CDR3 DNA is TGTGCCAGCAGTGAACAGGAAGGGTTTAATCAGCCCCAGCATTTT.

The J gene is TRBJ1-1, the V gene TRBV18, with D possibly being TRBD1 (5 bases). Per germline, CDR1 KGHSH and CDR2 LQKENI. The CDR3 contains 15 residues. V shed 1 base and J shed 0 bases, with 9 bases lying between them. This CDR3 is CASSPLTGMNTEAFF. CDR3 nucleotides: TGTGCCAGCTCACCACTTACAGGTATGAACACTGAAGCTTTCTTT.

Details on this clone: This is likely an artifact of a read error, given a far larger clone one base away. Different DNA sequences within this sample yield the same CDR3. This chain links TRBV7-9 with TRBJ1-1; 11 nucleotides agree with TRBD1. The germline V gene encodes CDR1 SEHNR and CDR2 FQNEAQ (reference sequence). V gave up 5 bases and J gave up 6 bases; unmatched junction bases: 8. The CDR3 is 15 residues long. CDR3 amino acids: CASSLFGTGGSEAFF. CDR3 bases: TGTGCCAGCAGCCTATTCGGGACAGGGGGTTCTGAAGCTTTCTTT.

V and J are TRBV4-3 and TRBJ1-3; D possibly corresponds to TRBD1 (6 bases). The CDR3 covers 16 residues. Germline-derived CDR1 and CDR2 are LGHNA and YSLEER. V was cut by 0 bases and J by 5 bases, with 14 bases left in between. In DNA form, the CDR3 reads TGCGCCAGCAGCCAAGATATGGGGGCTTCTCGAAACACCATATATTTT. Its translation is CASSQDMGASRNTIYF.

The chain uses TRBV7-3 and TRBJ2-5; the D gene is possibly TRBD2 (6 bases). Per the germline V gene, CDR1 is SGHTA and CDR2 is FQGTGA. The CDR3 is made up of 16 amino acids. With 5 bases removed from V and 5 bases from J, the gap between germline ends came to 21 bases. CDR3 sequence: CASSPHRRGRGETQYF. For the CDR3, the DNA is TGTGCCAGCAGCCCTCACAGGCGGGGACGAGGGGAGACCCAGTACTTC. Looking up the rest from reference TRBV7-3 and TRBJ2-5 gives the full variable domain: GAGVSQTPSNKVTEKGKYVELRCDPISGHTALYWYRQSLGQGPEFLIYFQGTGAADDSGLPNDRFFAVRPEGSVSTLKIQRTERGDSAVYLCASSPHRRGRGETQYFGPGTRLLVL.

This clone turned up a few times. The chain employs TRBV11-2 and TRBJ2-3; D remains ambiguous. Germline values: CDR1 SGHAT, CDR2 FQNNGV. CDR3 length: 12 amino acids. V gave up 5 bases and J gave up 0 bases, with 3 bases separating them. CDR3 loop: CASSPSTDTQYF. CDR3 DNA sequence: TGTGCCAGCAGCCCTAGCACAGATACGCAGTATTTT. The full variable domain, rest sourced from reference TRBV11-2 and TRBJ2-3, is EAGVAQSPRYKIIEKRQSVAFWCNPISGHATLYWYQQILGQGPKLLIQFQNNGVVDDSQLPKDRFSAERLKGVDSTLKIQPAKLEDSAVYLCASSPSTDTQYFGPGTRLTVL.

Written as DNA, the CDR3 is TGCAGCGTGCCCGGGACAGGGGGCACTGGGGCCAACGTCCTGACTTTC. Protein: CSVPGTGGTGANVLTF. The genes are TRBV29-1 and TRBJ2-6, with 12 bases aligning to TRBD1. Unmatched junction bases numbered 5, after V lost 6 bases and J lost 2 bases. This CDR3 contains 16 residues. The germline V gene has CDR1 SQVTM and CDR2 ANQGSEA.